Listed here are 16 T cell receptor beta chains from one sample, sequenced in a study of Ad26.COV2.S vaccination and SARS-CoV-2 variants. Indicated treatment: over 15 received Ad26.COV2.S at low or high dose, single or two shots; about 5 received placebo; per-sample allocation not given. Day 63 after the first injection of vaccine or placebo was the sampling time. This table comes from immunoSEQ multiplex PCR, and its TCRdb copy is limited to in-frame clones, with some not included. The repertoire holds around 300,000 clones, 75% to 90% seen once, with roughly 10% in the top ten. The specimen comprised peripheral blood, sampled in a trial of Ad26.COV2.S vaccine versus placebo. These receptor sequences come from a person between 18 and 59 years old who received the Ad26.COV2.S COVID-19 vaccine or a placebo.

Only one count was recorded for this clone. The chain links TRBV6-5 to TRBJ1-2; weak D call: TRBD1 (6 bases). The CDR3 has 14 residues. V gave up 4 bases and J gave up 7 bases, with 16 bases separating them. Germline V gene sequence: CDR1 MNHEY, CDR2 SVGAGI. CDR3 residues: CASSWGAGIPGYTF. The CDR3 coding sequence is TGTGCCAGCAGTTGGGGGGCCGGAATACCTGGCTACACCTTC.

V and J are TRBV28 and TRBJ2-3; D unresolved. With 6 bases removed from V and 4 bases from J, the gap between germline ends came to 8 bases. The CDR3 is 12 amino acids. Germline V lookup: CDR1 MDHEN, CDR2 SYDVKM. The CDR3 here is CASSPVPDTQYF. The DNA of the CDR3 is TGTGCCAGCAGCCCTGTTCCAGATACGCAGTATTTT. Full variable domain (outside the CDR3, taken from reference TRBV28 and TRBJ2-3): DVKVTQSSRYLVKRTGEKVFLECVQDMDHENMFWYRQDPGLGLRLIYFSYDVKMKEKGDIPEGYSVSREKKERFSLILESASTNQTSMYLCASSPVPDTQYFGPGTRLTVL.

The chain employs TRBV6-5 and TRBJ2-1, with 11 bases identical to TRBD1. J lost 3 bases, V lost 5 bases, and 3 bases had no gene match. CDR3 length: 15 amino acids. The germline gives CDR1 MNHEY, CDR2 SVGAGI. The CDR3 sequence is CASSRGQGGYNEQFF. In DNA, the CDR3 is TGTGCCAGCAGTAGGGGACAGGGGGGCTACAATGAGCAGTTCTTC.

The gene calls are TRBV19 and TRBJ2-3; 7 bases align to TRBD2. Per germline, CDR1 LNHDA and CDR2 SQIVND (reference sequence). The CDR3 consists of 14 residues. V lost 9 bases, J lost 2 bases, and 8 bases stayed unmatched. CDR3 sequence: CASAPGLNTDTQYF. The CDR3 DNA sequence: TGTGCCAGCGCTCCGGGACTAAACACAGATACGCAGTATTTT.

The V gene is TRBV7-9, the J gene TRBJ2-7, with TRBD1 matching 8 bases. The germline CDR1 and CDR2 sequences are SEHNR and FQNEAQ (reference sequence). With V trimmed by 3 bases and J by 3 bases, 7 bases remained unmatched. The CDR3 length is 15 residues. CDR3 coding DNA: TGTGCCAGCAGCTTGGCCGGGACAGGTTTCTACGAGCAGTACTTC. It specifies CASSLAGTGFYEQYF.

The rearrangement joins TRBV7-9 to TRBJ2-3; TRBD1 agrees at 10 bases. Germline V gene sequence: CDR1 SEHNR, CDR2 FQNEAQ (reference sequence). Germline trimming cut 5 bases from V and 5 bases from J; bases unmatched to any gene: 4. The CDR3 totals 14 residues. The CDR3 DNA reads TGTGCCAGCAGCCGACAGGGGGCCCAAGATACGCAGTATTTT. Protein sequence: CASSRQGAQDTQYF.

As DNA, the CDR3 is TGTGCCATCAGCTCGACAGGGACGTCAAGCGAGCAGTACTTC. Translated: CAISSTGTSSEQYF. The V call is TRBV10-3, the J call TRBJ2-7; 7 bases map to TRBD1. This CDR3 has 14 residues. Looked up from germline, CDR1 is ENHRY and CDR2 is SYGVKD. Unmatched junction bases numbered 11, after V lost 6 bases and J lost 6 bases.

The chain couples TRBV7-9 to TRBJ1-1; perhaps TRBD1 as D (5 bases). Germline V gene sequence: CDR1 SEHNR, CDR2 FQNEAQ (reference sequence). The CDR3 is 13 amino acids. The CDR3 nucleotides read TGTTCCGGACAATCGTCTTTGAACACTGAAGCTTTCTTT. It is translated as CSGQSSLNTEAFF. The full variable domain, in which reference TRBV7-9 and TRBJ1-1 provide the parts outside the CDR3, is DTGVSQNPRHKITKRGQNVTFRCDPISEHNRLYWYRQTLGQGPEFLTYFQNEAQLEKSRLLSDRFSAERPKGSFSTLEIQRTEQGDSAMYLCSGQSSLNTEAFFGQGTRLTVV.

The chain joins TRBV6-5 to TRBJ2-1; 9 bases are shared with TRBD1. CDR1 MNHEY and CDR2 SVGAGI come from the germline V gene. The CDR3 runs to 15 residues. V dropped 10 bases and J dropped 7; count of bases not matched to a gene: 14. The CDR3 sequence: CATMSSGTGTNEQFF. CDR3 coding DNA: TGTGCCACCATGAGCTCCGGGACAGGGACGAATGAGCAGTTCTTC.

This chain joins TRBV5-4 and TRBJ1-1; D is possibly TRBD1 (5 bases). V gave up 4 bases and J gave up 9 bases, with 10 bases separating them. Looked up from germline, CDR1 is SGHNT and CDR2 is YYREEE (reference sequence). The CDR3 has 11 amino acids. In DNA form, the CDR3 reads TGTGCCAGCAGCCTGGGACGGAAAGCTTTCTTT. It specifies CASSLGRKAFF.

The chain joins TRBV9 to TRBJ1-6; D may be TRBD1 (6 bases). Trimming took off 4 bases at V and 6 bases at J, with 11 bases between the two ends. This CDR3 spans 14 amino acids. Per germline, CDR1 SGDLS and CDR2 YYNGEE. CDR3 coding DNA: TGTGCCAGCAGCCTCGACAGGACTAATTCACCCCTCCACTTT. Its translation: CASSLDRTNSPLHF.

The count of this clone is one. One end of the junction does not line up with germline, which may come from a read error. The rearrangement links TRBV7-2 to TRBJ2-7; a possible D gene is TRBD2 (6 bases). CDR1 is SGHTA, CDR2 FQGNSA, per germline. The CDR3 covers 17 residues. For the CDR3, the DNA is TGTGCCAGCAGCTTAGGAGTTTTGGGACTTAGCTCCCACGAGCAGTACTTC. This gives the protein CASSLGVLGLSSHEQYF.

This chain links TRBV30 with TRBJ2-1; 7 bases are shared with TRBD2. CDR3 length: 15 residues. From germline, CDR1 is GTSNPN and CDR2 SVGIG (reference sequence). The V gene end was trimmed by 5 bases and the J gene end by 3 bases; junction bases not matched to a gene: 10. CDR3 coding DNA: TGTGCCTGGGAGCGGAGCCGGACTAGCTACAATGAGCAGTTCTTC. This sequence encodes CAWERSRTSYNEQFF.

V and J are TRBV5-5 and TRBJ1-6; D is uncertain. Trimming cost V 4 bases and J 0 bases, with 11 bases left between them. CDR3 length equals 16 residues. Germline values: CDR1 SGHKS, CDR2 YYEKEE (reference sequence). In DNA, the CDR3 is TGTGCCAGCAGCGAACTCCCGAGCTCCTATAATTCACCCCTCCACTTT. Encoded protein: CASSELPSSYNSPLHF.

This clone was seen a single time. CDR3 in DNA: TGTGCCAGCAGCCCCCCTGGTCAGACCCAGTACTTC. Protein: CASSPPGQTQYF. The rearrangement links TRBV7-8 to TRBJ2-5; D gene unclear. Trimming cost V 5 bases and J 6 bases, with 10 bases left between them. The CDR3 length is 12 residues. CDR1 and CDR2 (germline): SGHVS, FQNEAQ. The whole variable domain, filled in from reference TRBV7-8 and TRBJ2-5, reads GAGVSQSPRYKVAKRGQDVALRCDPISGHVSLFWYQQALGQGPEFLTYFQNEAQLDKSGLPSDRFFAERPEGSVSTLKIQRTQQEDSAVYLCASSPPGQTQYFGPGTRLLVL.

The gene calls are TRBV19 and TRBJ2-6; D is perhaps TRBD1 or TRBD2 (5 bases each). The V end was cut by 10 bases, the J end by 1 base, with 11 bases between. The length of the CDR3 is 14 residues. CDR1 is LNHDA and CDR2 is SQIVND in the germline V gene (reference sequence). CDR3 sequence: CATAEGSGANVLTF. CDR3 DNA sequence: TGTGCCACCGCCGAGGGGTCTGGGGCCAACGTCCTGACTTTC.